Shown below are 6 T cell receptor beta chains from a single sample sequenced in a study of metastatic and nonmetastatic thyroid tumors. Each patient went into thyroid surgery without having received any treatment. TCRdb redid the clone calls on the PCR reads using MiXCR. The data contain about 25,000 clones, roughly 19% of them singletons. Sequencing was done on a sample of blood. The source of these receptors is a male donor with papillary thyroid cancer or a benign thyroid nodule (not recorded which). Some clones in this sample may be carry-over from other donors' samples.

This chain joins TRBV5-1 and TRBJ1-2, with a possible D match to TRBD1 (6 bases). The CDR3 is 14 amino acids. V was pared by 1 base and J by 8 bases, with 15 bases between. Germline assignment: CDR1 SGHRS and CDR2 YFSETQ. The CDR3 DNA reads as TGCGCCAGCAGCTTGTATATGGGGGCGGACGGCTACACCTTC. Amino acid sequence: CASSLYMGADGYTF.

The chain is built from TRBV12-3 or TRBV12-4 and TRBJ2-5; 7 bases are a match to TRBD2. After removal of 7 bases from V and 1 base from J, the junction contained 3 bases not matched to a gene. The CDR3 covers 13 residues. The CDR3 reads CASKWGGQETQYF. The CDR3 DNA reads as TGTGCCAGCAAGTGGGGGGGCCAAGAGACCCAGTACTTC.

This chain joins TRBV2 and TRBJ2-5; weak D call: TRBD2 (6 bases). The CDR3 length is 18 residues. The germline V gene encodes CDR1 SNHLY and CDR2 FYNNEI. V was clipped by 1 base and J by 5 bases, with 23 bases between them. CDR3 in amino acids: CASSEGGLSGGPGETQYF. CDR3 in DNA: TGTGCCAGCAGTGAAGGTGGACTATCTGGAGGGCCGGGTGAGACCCAGTACTTC.

This clone came up a few times. V gene TRBV6-1 combines with J gene TRBJ1-1; D not certain. The V and J ends lost 4 bases and 5 bases respectively, with 11 bases between them. The germline gives CDR1 MNHNS, CDR2 SASEGT. There are 13 residues in the CDR3. Here the CDR3 DNA reads TGTGCCAGCAGTGGGGGAGCGAGGACTGAAGCTTTCTTT. Translating gives CASSGGARTEAFF.

The rearrangement joins TRBV18 to TRBJ2-5; perhaps D is TRBD1 or TRBD2 (5 bases each). Germline V lookup: CDR1 KGHSH, CDR2 LQKENI. The germline V and J ends were trimmed by 5 bases and 1 base, with 11 bases remaining between them. The length of the CDR3 is 14 residues. The CDR3, as DNA: TGTGCCAGCTCAGCAGGGACGGCCCAAGAGACCCAGTACTTC. Translating gives CASSAGTAQETQYF.

This clone ranks as medium-sized. The chain combines TRBV12-3 or TRBV12-4 with TRBJ2-2; 14 nucleotides match TRBD2. The trim removed 5 bases at V and 4 bases at J, leaving 6 bases unmatched. CDR3 length: 17 amino acids. The CDR3 DNA reads TGTGCCAGCAGTAGACTAGCGGGAGGGCCGGGCACCGGGGAGCTGTTTTTT. Its protein is CASSRLAGGPGTGELFF.